This T cell receptor beta chain is from a study of T cell repertoires in cytomegalovirus infection (dated by TCRdb to between 2017 and 2020). For the study in its entirety: Recently identified HLA-C-restricted CMV epitopes, whose presentation resists viral immunomodulation, were targeted by peptide stimulations together with well-studied HLA-B-restricted epitopes. Donor HLA type was relevant to the analysis, as public TCR beta signatures indicated carriage of CMV infection together with the matching HLA type.

General study outcomes and caveats: In the ex vivo response, HLA-C-restricted CMV-specific TCR beta clonotypes were dominant, and in two of eight donors the single most frequent clonotype came from this HLA-C-restricted group. Carriers of CMV infection plus the relevant HLA type were discriminated by the cumulative frequency of public TCR beta family members in the study cohort and in an independent approximately 360-donor cohort.

This clonotype was seen more than once but under ten times. Which antigen it targets is not known. The input lacks base qualities; no much larger clone sits a single base away. Sample treatment or condition, as interpreted from the label and publication: in vitro stimulation with specific CMV peptide epitopes to enrich CMV-specific T cells. This sample was sequenced with an Illumina HiSeq 1500. TCRdb ran its own pipeline on the public reads, namely fastp trimming at Q25 and MiXCR clone calling, and kept in-frame beta chains. Each entry is one CDR3 protein sequence, shown with its most common DNA and genes. This sample lists fewer than 900,000 distinct CDR3 sequences; 25% to 30% were detected once. Jointly, the top ten make up around 12% of the sample. The junction shows trimming of 3 bases on V and 1 base on J, and the gene matches do not reach 5 bases of it. The cysteine opens and the phenylalanine closes a CDR3 of 15 amino acids. The entry retains the CDR3 DNA only, 45 bases that are in frame from base 1. Via the germline V gene, CDR1 is SGHAT and CDR2 FQNNGV.

This clonotype was sampled from a human donor in good health (CMV status not recorded). Some clones in this sample may be carry-over from other donors' samples. The sequence joins TRBV11-2 to TRBJ2-5, with TRBD2 matching 7 junction bases. The specimen comprised cultured CD8+ T cells from PBMCs, sampled from culture after CMV antigen stimulation. The CDR3 region: CASSFRPGGQETQYF. The DNA sequence reads TGTGCCAGCAGCTTTCGCCCGGGGGGCCAAGAGACCCAGTACTTC.